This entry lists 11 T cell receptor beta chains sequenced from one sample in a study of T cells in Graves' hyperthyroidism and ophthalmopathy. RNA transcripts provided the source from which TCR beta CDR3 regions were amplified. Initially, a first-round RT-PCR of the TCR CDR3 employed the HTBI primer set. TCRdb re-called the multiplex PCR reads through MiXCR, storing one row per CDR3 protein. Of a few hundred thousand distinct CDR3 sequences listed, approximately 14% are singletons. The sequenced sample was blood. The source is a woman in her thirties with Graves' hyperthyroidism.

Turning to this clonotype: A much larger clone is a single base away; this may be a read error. CDR3 in DNA: TGTGCCAGCAGCTATGAAGGACTAGCGGGGCCCAACACCGAGGAGCTGTTTTTT. This translates into CASSYEGLAGPNTEELFF. The genes are TRBV11-2 and TRBJ2-2; 12 nucleotides align to TRBD2. This CDR3 spans 18 amino acids. CDR1 and CDR2 from the germline V gene are SGHAT and FQNNGV.

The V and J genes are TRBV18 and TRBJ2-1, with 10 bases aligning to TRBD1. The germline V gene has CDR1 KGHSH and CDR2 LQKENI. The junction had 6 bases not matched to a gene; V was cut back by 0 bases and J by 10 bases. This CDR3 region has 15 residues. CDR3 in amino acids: CASSPPGTGAQEQFF. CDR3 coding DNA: TGTGCCAGCTCACCACCCGGGACAGGGGCCCAAGAGCAGTTCTTC.

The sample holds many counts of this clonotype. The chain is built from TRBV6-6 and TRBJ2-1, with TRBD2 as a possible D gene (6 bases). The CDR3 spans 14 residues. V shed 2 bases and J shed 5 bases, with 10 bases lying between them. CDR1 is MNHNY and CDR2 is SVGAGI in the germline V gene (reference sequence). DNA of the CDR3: TGTGCCAGCAGTTACGGGGGGACCAACAATGAGCAGTTCTTC. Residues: CASSYGGTNNEQFF.

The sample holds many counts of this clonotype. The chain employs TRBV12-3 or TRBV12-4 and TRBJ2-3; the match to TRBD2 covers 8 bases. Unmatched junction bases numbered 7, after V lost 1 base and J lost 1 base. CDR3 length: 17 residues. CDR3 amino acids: CASSLVRGLGGTDTQYF. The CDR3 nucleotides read TGTGCCAGCAGTTTAGTCAGGGGACTAGGGGGCACAGATACGCAGTATTTT.

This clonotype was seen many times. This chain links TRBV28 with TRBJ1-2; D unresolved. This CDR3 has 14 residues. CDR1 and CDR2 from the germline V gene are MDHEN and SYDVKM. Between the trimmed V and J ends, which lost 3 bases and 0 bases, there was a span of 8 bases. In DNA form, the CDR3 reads TGTGCCAGCAGTTTTTTGGTAGCTAACTATGGCTACACCTTC. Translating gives CASSFLVANYGYTF.

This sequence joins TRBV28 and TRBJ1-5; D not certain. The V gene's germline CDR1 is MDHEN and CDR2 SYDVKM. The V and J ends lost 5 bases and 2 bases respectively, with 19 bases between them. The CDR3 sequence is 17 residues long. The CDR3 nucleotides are TGTGCCAGCAGTCGTCTTCGACGGACCGAGGGCAATCAGCCCCAGCATTTT. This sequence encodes CASSRLRRTEGNQPQHF.

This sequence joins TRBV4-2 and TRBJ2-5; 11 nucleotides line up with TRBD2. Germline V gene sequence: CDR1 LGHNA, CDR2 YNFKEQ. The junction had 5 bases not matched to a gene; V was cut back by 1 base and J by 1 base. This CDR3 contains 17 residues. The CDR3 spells CASSQAIAGGFQETQYF. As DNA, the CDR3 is TGTGCCAGCAGCCAAGCGATAGCGGGAGGGTTCCAAGAGACCCAGTACTTC.

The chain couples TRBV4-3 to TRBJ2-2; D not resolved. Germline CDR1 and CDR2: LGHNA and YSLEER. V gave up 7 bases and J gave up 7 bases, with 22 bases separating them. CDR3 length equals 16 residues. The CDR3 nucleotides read TGCGCCAGCAACCTACACAGCGCCCAGGTTGACGGGGAGCTGTTTTTT. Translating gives CASNLHSAQVDGELFF.

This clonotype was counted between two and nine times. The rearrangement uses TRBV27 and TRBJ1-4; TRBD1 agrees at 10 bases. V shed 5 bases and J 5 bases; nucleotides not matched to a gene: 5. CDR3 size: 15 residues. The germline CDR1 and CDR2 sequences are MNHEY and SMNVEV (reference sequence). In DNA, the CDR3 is TGTGCCAGCAGTACGGGACAGGGGAGGAATGAAAAACTGTTTTTT. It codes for CASSTGQGRNEKLFF. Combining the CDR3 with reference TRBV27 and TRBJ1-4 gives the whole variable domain EAQVTQNPRYLITVTGKKLTVTCSQNMNHEYMSWYRQDPGLGLRQIYYSMNVEVTDKGDVPEGYKVSRKEKRNFPLILESPSPNQTSLYFCASSTGQGRNEKLFFGSGTQLSVL.

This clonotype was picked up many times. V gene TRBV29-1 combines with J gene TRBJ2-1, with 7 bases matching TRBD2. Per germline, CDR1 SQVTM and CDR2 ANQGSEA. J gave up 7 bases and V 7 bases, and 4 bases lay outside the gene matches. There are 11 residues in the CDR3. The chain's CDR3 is CSGELANEQFF. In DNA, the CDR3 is TGCAGCGGAGAACTAGCGAATGAGCAGTTCTTC.

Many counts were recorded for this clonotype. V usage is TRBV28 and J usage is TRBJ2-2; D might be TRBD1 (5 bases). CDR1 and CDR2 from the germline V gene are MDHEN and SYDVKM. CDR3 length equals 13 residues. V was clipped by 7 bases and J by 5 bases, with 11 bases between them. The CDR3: CASTDRATGELFF. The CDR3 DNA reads TGTGCCAGCACCGACAGAGCAACCGGGGAGCTGTTTTTT.